This TCR beta chain was profiled in a study of cytomegalovirus exposure and HLA in healthy donors. About the research overall: Genotyping showed 81% of 350 to 400 donors falling in the Caucasian-associated ancestry cluster. Study-wide results and limits: The authors listed 164 TCR beta chains as cytomegalovirus-associated. Per published accounts, TCR beta sequences correctly predicted the HLA-A and HLA-B alleles of most subjects.

The CDR3 consists of 15 residues. V lost 4 bases and J lost 6, with 19 bases in between. Germline assignment: CDR1 SGHTA and CDR2 FQGNSA. Primers for the PCR totalled 60 Vbeta and 13 Jbeta. Using immunoSEQ multiplex PCR, the repertoire was profiled, and TCRdb retains in-frame clones only, with some absent. This sample has approximately 220,000 clones, with more than 60% found just once. As for this clone: Its antigen remains unknown.

Specimen: PBMCs. The chain has TRBV7-2 and TRBJ2-7, with D unresolved. The receptor's source is a man in his forties in good health and CMV-seronegative. CDR3 region: CASSSPDRVYSEQYF. Here the CDR3 DNA reads TGTGCCAGCAGCTCACCTGATCGGGTGTACTCCGAGCAGTACTTC.